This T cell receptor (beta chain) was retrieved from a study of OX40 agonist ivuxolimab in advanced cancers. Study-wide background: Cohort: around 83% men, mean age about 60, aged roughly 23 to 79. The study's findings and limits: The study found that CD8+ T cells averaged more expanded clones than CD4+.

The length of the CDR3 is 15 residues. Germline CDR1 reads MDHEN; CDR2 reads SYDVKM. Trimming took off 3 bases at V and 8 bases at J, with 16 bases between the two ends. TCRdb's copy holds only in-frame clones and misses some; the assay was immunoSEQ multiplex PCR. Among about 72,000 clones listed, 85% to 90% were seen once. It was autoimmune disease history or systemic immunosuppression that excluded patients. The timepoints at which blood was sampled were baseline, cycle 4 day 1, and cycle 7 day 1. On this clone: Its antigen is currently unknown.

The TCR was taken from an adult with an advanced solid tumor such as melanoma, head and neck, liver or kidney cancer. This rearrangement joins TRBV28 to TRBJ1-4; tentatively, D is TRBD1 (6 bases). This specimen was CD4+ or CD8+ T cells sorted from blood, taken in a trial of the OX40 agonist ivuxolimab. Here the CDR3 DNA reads TGTGCCAGCAGTTTGGCGACAGGCACGGAGGAAAAACTGTTTTTT. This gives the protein CASSLATGTEEKLFF.